Listed below are T cell receptor beta chains from one sample, sequenced in a study of T-cell memory formation after mild COVID-19. TCRdb re-called the 5' RACE reads with MiXCR, one entry per CDR3 protein. The sample includes about 610,000 distinct CDR3 sequences, around 15% of them seen just once. The sequencing sample was made of PBMCs or a T cell subset sorted from them (not recorded which). These receptors were collected from an adult woman who had mild COVID-19 (a few samples of this study predate the infection). Cell type and time point are not known. Each CDR3 is given with its conserved first and last residue. Fields, in order: V gene, D gene, clone size, J gene, CDR3 DNA, CDR3 protein. The D gene is left open where the match is weak. Not all rows give a size; the values are once, few, many and, for expanded clones, a class.

V: TRBV12-3/TRBV12-4
D: TRBD2
size: -
J: TRBJ2-7
DNA: TGTGCCAGCAGCCTATCGGGGGGGCGACAATCCTACGAGCAGTACTTC
CDR3: CASSLSGGRQSYEQYF

V: TRBV20-1
D: -
size: many
J: TRBJ2-7
DNA: TGCAGTGCTAGAGATCCTCCGGGATACGAGCAGTACTTC
CDR3: CSARDPPGYEQYF

V: TRBV12-3/TRBV12-4
D: TRBD1
size: -
J: TRBJ2-7
DNA: TGTGCCAGCAGGGTGGGCAGGGGGACCTACGAGCAGTACTTC
CDR3: CASRVGRGTYEQYF

V: TRBV4-2
D: -
size: many
J: TRBJ2-7
DNA: TGTGCCAGCAGCCAAGATCCGGGGGCCCAGCAGTACTTC
CDR3: CASSQDPGAQQYF

V: TRBV7-2
D: -
size: -
J: TRBJ2-5
DNA: TGTGCCAGCAGCAAAACCTCGCAAGAGACCCAGTACTTC
CDR3: CASSKTSQETQYF

V: TRBV4-3
D: -
size: -
J: TRBJ2-1
DNA: TGCGCCAGCAGCCAAGATAGTGTGCTAGAGCAGTTCTTC
CDR3: CASSQDSVLEQFF

V: TRBV19
D: -
size: -
J: TRBJ2-1
DNA: TGTGCCAGTAGTAGCCACGGGGGCACAGTTTACAATGAGCAGTTCTTC
CDR3: CASSSHGGTVYNEQFF

V: TRBV2
D: -
size: few
J: TRBJ1-1
DNA: TGTGCCAGCAGACCCCAGGGGCCGGGGAACACTGAAGCTTTCTTT
CDR3: CASRPQGPGNTEAFF

V: TRBV7-3
D: TRBD2
size: -
J: TRBJ2-1
DNA: TGTGCCAGCAGCTTAAGAGGAGCGGGAGGGTTTAGCAATGAGCAGTTCTTC
CDR3: CASSLRGAGGFSNEQFF

V: TRBV20-1
D: -
size: -
J: TRBJ2-5
DNA: TGCAGTGCCGCCAGGAGAGTCCCCCGGGTTGAAGAGACCCAGTACTTC
CDR3: CSAARRVPRVEETQYF

V: TRBV2
D: TRBD1
size: -
J: TRBJ1-5
DNA: TGTGCCAGCAGACCGGGACAGGGTGAAATTGGCAATCAGCCCCAGCATTTT
CDR3: CASRPGQGEIGNQPQHF

V: TRBV6-2/TRBV6-3
D: -
size: -
J: TRBJ2-3
DNA: TGTGCCAGCTACGAGGTGGGGAATACGCAGTATTTT
CDR3: CASYEVGNTQYF

V: TRBV19
D: -
size: few
J: TRBJ2-3
DNA: TGTGCCAGTATATATAAAGCAGGGAGATTTACAGATACGCAGTATTTT
CDR3: CASIYKAGRFTDTQYF

V: TRBV5-1
D: TRBD2
size: -
J: TRBJ2-2
DNA: TGCGCCAGCAGGGGAGGGATCCCGAACACCGGGGAGCTGTTTTTT
CDR3: CASRGGIPNTGELFF

V: TRBV20-1
D: TRBD1
size: few
J: TRBJ1-1
DNA: TGCAGTGCTAGGACCCGTGACAGGGGCCCTATGAACACTGAAGCTTTCTTT
CDR3: CSARTRDRGPMNTEAFF

V: TRBV27
D: TRBD1
size: -
J: TRBJ1-2
DNA: TGTGCCAGCAGTTTAAGACAGGGCCTCAAAAACTATGGCTACACCTTC
CDR3: CASSLRQGLKNYGYTF

V: TRBV7-2
D: TRBD2
size: -
J: TRBJ2-7
DNA: TGTGCCAGCAGCTTAGTTACCAGCGGGATCGACGAGCAGTACTTC
CDR3: CASSLVTSGIDEQYF

V: TRBV12-3/TRBV12-4
D: -
size: many
J: TRBJ2-3
DNA: TGTGCCAGCAGTTTTCAGGGGACAGATACGCAGTATTTT
CDR3: CASSFQGTDTQYF

V: TRBV19
D: -
size: -
J: TRBJ1-2
DNA: TGTGCCAGTAACGACAGAGCCCGGGACAATCACGGCTACACCTTC
CDR3: CASNDRARDNHGYTF

V: TRBV4-1
D: -
size: few
J: TRBJ1-5
DNA: TGCGCCAGCAGCCAAGAAGGGGGGAACGGGGGGCCCCAGCATTTT
CDR3: CASSQEGGNGGPQHF

V: TRBV4-1
D: TRBD1
size: few
J: TRBJ2-3
DNA: TGCGCCAGCAGCCATCTCCCGGAGCGGACAGGGGTCGATACGCAGTATTTT
CDR3: CASSHLPERTGVDTQYF

V: TRBV10-3
D: TRBD2
size: -
J: TRBJ2-3
DNA: TGTGCCATCAGTCGGACTAGCGGGGCCGAGACGCAGTATTTT
CDR3: CAISRTSGAETQYF

V: TRBV12-3/TRBV12-4
D: -
size: -
J: TRBJ2-5
DNA: TGTGCCAGCAGTTTAGTTTTTGTGTTCGGGGAACAAGAGACCCAGTACTTC
CDR3: CASSLVFVFGEQETQYF

V: TRBV19
D: -
size: -
J: TRBJ1-1
DNA: TGTGCCAGTAGTATAGGGCAGGGGAGCTCTGAAGCTTTCTTT
CDR3: CASSIGQGSSEAFF